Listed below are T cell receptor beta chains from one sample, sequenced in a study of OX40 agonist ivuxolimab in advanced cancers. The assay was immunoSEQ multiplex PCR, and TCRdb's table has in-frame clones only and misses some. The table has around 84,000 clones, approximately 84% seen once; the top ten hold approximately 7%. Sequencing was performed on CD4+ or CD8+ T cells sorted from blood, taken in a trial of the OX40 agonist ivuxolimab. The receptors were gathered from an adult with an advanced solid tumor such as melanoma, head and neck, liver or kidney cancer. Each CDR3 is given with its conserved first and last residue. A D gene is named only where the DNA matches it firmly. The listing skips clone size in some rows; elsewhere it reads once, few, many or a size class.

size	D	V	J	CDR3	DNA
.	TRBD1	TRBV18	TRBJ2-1	CASSASGTGYNEQFF	TGTGCCAGCTCAGCATCCGGGACAGGATACAATGAGCAGTTCTTC
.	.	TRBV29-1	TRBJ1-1	CSVEGGLNTEAFF	TGCAGCGTTGAAGGGGGCCTGAACACTGAAGCTTTCTTT
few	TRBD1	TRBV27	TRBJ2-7	CASSLGQLYEQYF	TGTGCCAGCAGTCTGGGACAGCTTTACGAGCAGTACTTC
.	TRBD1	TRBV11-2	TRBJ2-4	CASTTWDSPKNIQYF	TGTGCCAGCACGACCTGGGACAGTCCCAAAAACATTCAGTACTTC
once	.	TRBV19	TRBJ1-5	CASSTEYNQPQHF	TGTGCCAGTAGTACAGAGTACAATCAGCCCCAGCATTTT
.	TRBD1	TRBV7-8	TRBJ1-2	CASSGGDRGVDGYTF	TGTGCCAGCAGCGGGGGGGACAGGGGCGTCGATGGCTACACCTTC
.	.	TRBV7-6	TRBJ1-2	CASSSTPNGYGYTF	TGTGCCAGCAGCAGCACTCCAAACGGCTATGGCTACACCTTC
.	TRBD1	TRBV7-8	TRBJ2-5	CASSSPRGRETQYF	TGTGCCAGCAGCTCCCCCAGGGGGCGAGAGACCCAGTACTTC
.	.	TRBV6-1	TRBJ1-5	CASGKRSSNQPQHF	TGTGCCAGCGGCAAAAGGTCAAGCAATCAGCCCCAGCATTTT
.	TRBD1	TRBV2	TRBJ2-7	CASSEATGFGYEQYF	TGTGCCAGCAGTGAAGCGACAGGGTTCGGCTACGAGCAGTACTTC
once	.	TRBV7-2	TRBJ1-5	CASSPRREDQPQHF	TGTGCCAGCAGCCCCCGCAGGGAGGATCAGCCCCAGCATTTT
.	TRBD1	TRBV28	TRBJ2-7	CASRGTVSYEQYF	TGTGCCAGCAGAGGGACAGTTTCCTACGAGCAGTACTTC
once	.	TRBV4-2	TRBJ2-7	CASSQTRDPYQYF	TGTGCCAGCAGCCAAACCCGGGACCCATATCAGTACTTC
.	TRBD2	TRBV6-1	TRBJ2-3	CASSEWGGSTDTQYF	TGTGCCAGCAGTGAATGGGGGGGGAGCACAGATACGCAGTATTTT
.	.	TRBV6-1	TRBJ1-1	CASAVGETEAFF	TGTGCCAGCGCGGTCGGGGAAACTGAAGCTTTCTTT
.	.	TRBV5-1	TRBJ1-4	CASSPRTNNEKLFF	TGCGCCAGCAGCCCGCGGACCAATAATGAAAAACTGTTTTTT
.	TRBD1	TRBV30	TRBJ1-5	CAWEQGANQPQHF	TGTGCCTGGGAACAGGGGGCGAATCAGCCCCAGCATTTT
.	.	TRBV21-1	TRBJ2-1	CASSKGEQYNEQFF	TGTGCCAGCAGCAAAGGGGAGCAGTACAATGAGCAGTTCTTC
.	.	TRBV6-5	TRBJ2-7	CASSSTGVAVAEQYF	TGTGCCAGCAGTTCAACCGGGGTAGCAGTAGCCGAGCAGTACTTC
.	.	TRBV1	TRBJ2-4	CTSSQGIRQTLAKNIQYF	TGCACCAGCAGCCAAGGAATCAGACAAACTCTAGCCAAAAACATTCAGTACTTC
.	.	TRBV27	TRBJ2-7	CASSPPGGRGKSYEQYF	TGTGCCAGCAGTCCTCCCGGGGGCAGGGGCAAGTCCTACGAGCAGTACTTC
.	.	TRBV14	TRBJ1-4	CASSQGTEKLFF	TGTGCCAGCAGCCAAGGCACTGAAAAACTGTTTTTT
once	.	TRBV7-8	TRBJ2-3	CASSLERGPLDTQYF	TGTGCCAGCAGCTTAGAACGGGGGCCGTTAGATACGCAGTATTTT
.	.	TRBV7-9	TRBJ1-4	CASSPPDRKLFF	TGTGCCAGCAGCCCCCCGGACCGAAAACTGTTTTTT
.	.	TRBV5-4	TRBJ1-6	CASSSVPDSRSPLHF	TGTGCCAGCAGCTCGGTCCCGGACAGTCGGTCACCCCTCCACTTT
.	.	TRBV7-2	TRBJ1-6	CASSSDNTLPLHF	TGTGCCAGCAGCTCGGATAATACACTACCCCTCCACTTT
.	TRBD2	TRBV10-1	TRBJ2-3	CASSESPSGSVNTDTQYF	TGCGCCAGCAGTGAGTCCCCTAGCGGGAGTGTCAACACAGATACGCAGTATTTT
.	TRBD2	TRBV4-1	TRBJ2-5	CASSQEMGLAGSYETQYF	TGCGCCAGCAGCCAAGAGATGGGACTAGCGGGGAGTTATGAGACCCAGTACTTC
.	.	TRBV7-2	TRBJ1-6	CASSPRSGLYNSPLHF	TGTGCCAGCAGCCCTCGATCGGGGCTATACAATTCACCCCTCCACTTT
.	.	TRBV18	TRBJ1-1	CASSPAGRGTEAFF	TGTGCCAGCTCACCCGCGGGTCGGGGCACTGAAGCTTTCTTT
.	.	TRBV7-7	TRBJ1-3	CASSLGVSGNTIYF	TGTGCTAGCAGCTTAGGAGTTTCTGGAAACACCATATATTTT
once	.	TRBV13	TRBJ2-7	CASSLRGGASYEQYF	TGTGCCAGCAGCTTACGGGGCGGGGCCTCCTACGAGCAGTACTTC
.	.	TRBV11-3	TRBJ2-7	CASSPRGGPYEQYF	TGTGCCAGCTCCCCCCGTGGGGGGCCGTACGAGCAGTACTTC
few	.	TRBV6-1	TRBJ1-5	CASSPQAYSNQPQHF	TGTGCCAGCAGTCCCCAGGCCTATAGCAATCAGCCCCAGCATTTT
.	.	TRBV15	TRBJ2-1	CATSRGRDNEQFF	TGTGCCACCAGCAGGGGACGGGACAATGAGCAGTTCTTC
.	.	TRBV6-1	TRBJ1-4	CASRSAGSDEKLFF	TGTGCCAGCCGGTCAGCAGGTTCGGATGAAAAACTGTTTTTT
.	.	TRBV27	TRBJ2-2	CASKLGRDTGELFF	TGTGCCAGCAAACTAGGGCGGGACACCGGGGAGCTGTTTTTT
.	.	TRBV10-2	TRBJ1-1	CASSDGENTEAFF	TGCGCCAGCTCCGACGGAGAGAACACTGAAGCTTTCTTT
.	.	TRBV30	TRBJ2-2	CAWSVLSTGELFF	TGTGCCTGGAGTGTACTATCCACCGGGGAGCTGTTTTTT
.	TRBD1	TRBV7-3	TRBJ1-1	CASSLEIVIRTGGLEAFF	TGTGCCAGCAGCTTAGAGATTGTAATACGGACAGGGGGCCTTGAAGCTTTCTTT
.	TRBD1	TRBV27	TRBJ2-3	CASRKGQGRTDTQYF	TGTGCCAGCAGAAAGGGACAGGGGAGAACAGATACGCAGTATTTT
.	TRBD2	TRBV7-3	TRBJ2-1	CASSLPRLAGAYNEQFF	TGTGCCAGCAGCCTACCCCGACTAGCGGGTGCCTACAATGAGCAGTTCTTC
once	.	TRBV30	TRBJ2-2	CAWTFTGELFF	TGTGCCTGGACTTTTACCGGGGAGCTGTTTTTT
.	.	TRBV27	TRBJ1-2	CASSLAWTGYGYTF	TGTGCCAGCAGTTTAGCGTGGACCGGCTATGGCTACACCTTC
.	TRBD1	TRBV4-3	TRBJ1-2	CASSQDLTIQGYGYTF	TGCGCCAGCAGCCAGGACCTAACGATACAGGGGTATGGCTACACCTTC
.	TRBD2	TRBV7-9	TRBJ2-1	CASSLGEGAGNEQFF	TGTGCCAGCAGCTTAGGGGAGGGCGCAGGGAATGAGCAGTTCTTC
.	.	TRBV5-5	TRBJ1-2	CASSSDGNYGYTF	TGTGCCAGTTCCTCCGACGGGAACTATGGCTACACCTTC
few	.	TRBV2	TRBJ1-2	CASSDPGYTF	TGTGCCAGCAGTGATCCGGGCTACACCTTC
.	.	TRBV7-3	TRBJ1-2	CASSFPGALGYTF	TGTGCCAGCAGCTTTCCAGGAGCCTTGGGCTACACCTTC
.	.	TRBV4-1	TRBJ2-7	CASSPGVGGYEQYF	TGCGCCAGCAGCCCGGGCGTGGGGGGTTACGAGCAGTACTTC
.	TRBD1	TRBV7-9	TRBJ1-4	CASSLVDRANFSSNEKLFF	TGTGCCAGCAGCTTAGTAGACAGGGCCAACTTTTCGTCTAATGAAAAACTGTTTTTT
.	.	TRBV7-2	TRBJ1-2	CASSPNRVVGGYTF	TGTGCCAGCAGCCCCAACAGGGTAGTGGGGGGCTACACCTTC
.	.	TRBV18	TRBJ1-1	CASSPVIGENTEAFF	TGTGCCAGCTCACCTGTGATCGGCGAGAACACTGAAGCTTTCTTT
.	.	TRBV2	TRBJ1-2	CASSEGPGGYGYTF	TGTGCCAGCAGTGAGGGTCCGGGCGGCTATGGCTACACCTTC
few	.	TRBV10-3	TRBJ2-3	CAIRDEGDTQYF	TGTGCCATCAGGGACGAGGGGGATACGCAGTATTTT